The 27 T cell receptor beta chains below were found in one sample sequenced in a study of blood T cell repertoires in COVID-19. TCRdb keeps only in-frame clones here, not all; method: immunoSEQ multiplex PCR. The sample comprises 50,000 or so clones, roughly 83% of which are singletons, and 2% to 2.5% rests with the top ten. The sequenced sample consisted of peripheral blood. The source is an older woman with acute or convalescent COVID-19.

The chain carries TRBV4-2 and TRBJ1-4, with 7 bases fitting TRBD1. The germline gives CDR1 LGHNA, CDR2 YNFKEQ. Trimming at V came to 3 bases and at J to 3 bases, leaving 7 bases not matched to a gene. There are 16 residues in the CDR3. The CDR3 DNA follows: TGTGCCAGCAGCCAGTCGACAGGGCCGGCTAATGAAAAACTGTTTTTT. Protein product: CASSQSTGPANEKLFF.

The V and J genes are TRBV19 and TRBJ1-2; TRBD1 agrees at 9 bases. V lost 5 bases to trimming and J lost 7 bases; unmatched junction nucleotides: 14. Germline loops: CDR1 LNHDA, CDR2 SQIVND (reference sequence). The CDR3 covers 16 residues. The CDR3 spells CASSVNPGQGSGGYTF. Here the CDR3 DNA reads TGTGCCAGTAGTGTCAACCCGGGACAGGGTAGTGGTGGCTACACCTTC.

The chain joins TRBV7-9 to TRBJ2-7; perhaps TRBD1 as D (5 bases). In germline, CDR1 is SEHNR, CDR2 FQNEAQ (reference sequence). The CDR3 covers 15 residues. V was clipped by 7 bases and J by 3 bases, with 19 bases between them. The CDR3 sequence: CASILMQGLHYEQYF. CDR3 sequence (DNA): TGTGCCAGCATCCTGATGCAGGGATTACACTACGAGCAGTACTTC.

The CDR3 region is CASSYDRSSYNSPLHF. In DNA form, the CDR3 reads TGTGCCAGCAGTTATGACAGGAGCTCCTATAATTCACCCCTCCACTTT. V usage is TRBV6-5 and J usage is TRBJ1-6; perhaps TRBD1 as D (6 bases). V was shortened by 3 bases and J by 0 bases, with 9 bases between the two germline ends. Germline V gene data show CDR1 as MNHEY and CDR2 as SVGAGI. This CDR3 comprises 16 residues.

V and J are TRBV5-1 and TRBJ1-3; D is undetermined. V gave up 0 bases and J gave up 0 bases, with 7 bases separating them. CDR1 SGHRS and CDR2 YFSETQ come from the germline V gene. The CDR3 loop spans 15 amino acids. The chain's CDR3 is CASSLGQISGNTIYF. The CDR3 nucleotides are TGCGCCAGCAGCTTGGGGCAGATCTCTGGAAACACCATATATTTT.

This chain joins TRBV5-1 and TRBJ1-1; D call uncertain. The CDR3 is 12 residues long. Trimming cost V 4 bases and J 4 bases, with 8 bases left between them. The germline V gene encodes CDR1 SGHRS and CDR2 YFSETQ. CDR3 region: CASSPPSTEAFF. CDR3 DNA: TGCGCCAGCAGCCCCCCTTCCACTGAAGCTTTCTTT.

The chain employs TRBV2 and TRBJ2-1; maybe TRBD2 (5 bases). Trimming took 7 bases from V and 3 from J, leaving 7 bases between them. The germline CDR1 and CDR2 sequences are SNHLY and FYNNEI. This CDR3 has 12 amino acids. The CDR3 sequence is CASKADYNEQFF. CDR3 sequence (DNA): TGTGCCAGCAAAGCGGACTACAATGAGCAGTTCTTC.

The V call is TRBV21-1, the J call TRBJ2-2; no DNA check was done on the table's D call, TRBD1. TRBV21-1 is noted as a pseudogene. This CDR3 contains 12 residues. CDR3 region: CVTDTNTGELFF. CDR3 DNA: TGTGTCACGGACACCAACACCGGGGAGCTGTTTTTT.

The rearrangement joins TRBV7-6 to TRBJ1-2; D remains ambiguous. V dropped 5 bases and J dropped 8 bases, with 15 bases sitting between them. CDR1 SGHVS and CDR2 FNYEAQ come from the germline V gene. The CDR3 has 13 amino acids. DNA of the CDR3: TGTGCCAGCAGCCTACCAGGTTGGAAGGGCTACACCTTC. This codes for CASSLPGWKGYTF.

The chain is built from TRBV27 and TRBJ2-7, with D perhaps TRBD2 (6 bases). With 5 bases removed from V and 0 bases from J, the gap between germline ends came to 11 bases. Germline values: CDR1 MNHEY, CDR2 SMNVEV (reference sequence). This CDR3 has 14 amino acids. The CDR3 sequence is CASSPAGTSYEQYF. CDR3 DNA sequence: TGTGCCAGCAGTCCGGCGGGGACCTCCTACGAGCAGTACTTC.

The chain joins TRBV5-6 to TRBJ2-5; TRBD1 aligns across 9 bases. The CDR3 loop spans 13 amino acids. Germline loops: CDR1 SGHDT, CDR2 YYEEEE. V shed 6 bases, J shed 3 bases, and the junction held 3 bases outside the gene matches. The CDR3 sequence: CASNWDREETQYF. As DNA, the CDR3 is TGTGCCAGCAATTGGGACAGGGAAGAGACCCAGTACTTC.

The gene calls are TRBV11-3 and TRBJ2-7; 9 positions match TRBD1. The CDR3 spans 14 residues. The junction had 7 bases not matched to a gene; V was cut back by 4 bases and J by 6 bases. Germline CDR1 reads SGHNT; CDR2 reads YENEEA. This chain's CDR3 is CASSSGQGRGEQYF. The CDR3 DNA reads TGTGCCAGCAGCTCGGGACAGGGAAGAGGCGAGCAGTACTTC.

This chain joins TRBV30 and TRBJ2-6, with no clear D. The CDR3 runs 15 residues. Germline lookup yields CDR1 GTSNPN and CDR2 SVGIG (reference sequence). The V end was cut by 0 bases, the J end by 1 base, with 7 bases between. This CDR3 reads CAWSVDSSGANVLTF. CDR3 coding DNA: TGTGCCTGGAGTGTAGACTCGTCTGGGGCCAACGTCCTGACTTTC.

The chain is built from TRBV28 and TRBJ1-1; D not resolved. Germline CDR1 is MDHEN and CDR2 is SYDVKM. The CDR3 has 13 amino acids. The V gene lost 8 bases and the J gene lost 1 base, with 11 bases spanning the gap. The CDR3, as DNA: TGTGCCAGCGCGCCCGCGGGGAACACTGAAGCTTTCTTT. Translated: CASAPAGNTEAFF.

The chain uses TRBV5-1 and TRBJ1-2, with 12 bases that match TRBD1. Germline values: CDR1 SGHRS, CDR2 YFSETQ. J was trimmed by 5 bases and V by 0 bases; bases with no gene match: 5. The CDR3 length is 16 residues. CDR3 amino acids: CASSLDGTGGPYGYTF. As DNA, the CDR3 is TGCGCCAGCAGCTTGGACGGGACAGGGGGCCCATATGGCTACACCTTC.

The chain links TRBV11-2 to TRBJ1-1, with D unclear. Germline loops: CDR1 SGHAT, CDR2 FQNNGV. The CDR3 length is 14 residues. V was pared by 2 bases and J by 0 bases, with 7 bases between. The chain's CDR3 is CASSLPRLNTEAFF. The CDR3 bases are TGTGCCAGCAGCTTACCCAGATTGAACACTGAAGCTTTCTTT.

The gene calls are TRBV29-1 and TRBJ2-3; D perhaps matches TRBD1 (6 bases). CDR3 length: 14 amino acids. The germline gives CDR1 SQVTM, CDR2 ANQGSEA. With 8 bases removed from V and 0 bases from J, the gap between germline ends came to 15 bases. This CDR3 is CSFLQGTSTDTQYF. The CDR3 region has the DNA TGCAGCTTCCTACAGGGTACCAGCACAGATACGCAGTATTTT.

In its sample, this clone was seen a few times. The genes are TRBV4-2 and TRBJ2-7; 8 nucleotides match TRBD1. This CDR3 comprises 15 residues. Germline V CDR1 and CDR2: LGHNA, YNFKEQ. J lost 2 bases, V lost 3 bases, and 6 bases had no gene match. The chain's CDR3 is CASSQARGRAYEQYF. The DNA of the CDR3 is TGTGCCAGCAGCCAGGCCAGGGGGCGCGCCTACGAGCAGTACTTC.

The chain uses TRBV6-1 and TRBJ1-5, with D maybe TRBD1 (6 bases). The ends were cut back, 3 bases at V and 1 base at J, with 13 bases in the middle. Germline lookup yields CDR1 MNHNS and CDR2 SASEGT. CDR3 length equals 16 residues. For the CDR3, the DNA is TGTGCCAGCAGTGATAAGGGGGTAGGGAGCAATCAGCCCCAGCATTTT. This codes for CASSDKGVGSNQPQHF.

The chain combines TRBV30 with TRBJ2-5; 7 bases agree with TRBD1. Unmatched junction bases numbered 12, after V lost 5 bases and J lost 3 bases. Germline V gene sequence: CDR1 GTSNPN, CDR2 SVGIG (reference sequence). CDR3 size: 15 residues. The CDR3 DNA follows: TGTGCCTGGTCCCGGACGGGACAGCTAAAAGAGACCCAGTACTTC. Translation gives CAWSRTGQLKETQYF.

This chain uses TRBV5-4 with TRBJ2-1, with 9 bases matching TRBD2. The CDR3 extends over 19 amino acids. V lost 4 bases and J lost 5; bases outside the gene matches: 19. Germline V gives CDR1 SGHNT, CDR2 YYREEE (reference sequence). DNA for the CDR3: TGTGCCAGCAGCCACCCAAACTCACGTACTAGCGGGCAGGACAATGAGCAGTTCTTC. Protein sequence: CASSHPNSRTSGQDNEQFF.

J is TRBJ2-5 and V is TRBV5-1; the match to TRBD2 covers 8 bases. The CDR3 totals 13 residues. Germline-derived CDR1 and CDR2 are SGHRS and YFSETQ. The ends lost 4 bases at V and 5 bases at J; junction bases unmatched: 4. The CDR3 DNA is TGCGCCAGCAGCGGGGGACTAGTGGAGACCCAGTACTTC. Its protein is CASSGGLVETQYF.

The chain joins TRBV11-2 to TRBJ2-1; 8 bases line up with TRBD2. V gave up 5 bases and J gave up 5 bases; unmatched junction bases: 14. CDR3 length equals 17 residues. Germline V gene sequence: CDR1 SGHAT, CDR2 FQNNGV. In DNA form, the CDR3 reads TGTGCCAGCAGCCCCTGGGGAGCGGGAGTATCCCACAATGAGCAGTTCTTC. Protein sequence: CASSPWGAGVSHNEQFF.

The J gene is TRBJ1-2, the V gene TRBV6-2 or TRBV6-3; 7 nucleotides agree with TRBD1. Losses at the gene ends were 6 bases for V and 8 bases for J; bases not matched to a gene: 9. Germline V gene sequence: CDR1 MNHEY, CDR2 SVGEGT. This CDR3 region has 13 residues. The CDR3 DNA is TGTGCCAGCAGCCCGGACAGGTCGCGGGGCTACACCTTC. It codes for CASSPDRSRGYTF.

In this sample, this clone turned up once. CDR3: CSVARGGGQETQYF. CDR3 DNA sequence: TGCAGCGTAGCACGCGGGGGCGGCCAAGAGACCCAGTACTTC. The V and J genes are TRBV29-1 and TRBJ2-5, with a tentative D call TRBD2 (7 bases). This CDR3 contains 14 residues. The germline gives CDR1 SQVTM, CDR2 ANQGSEA. V lost 6 bases and J 1 base, leaving 15 bases between the germline ends.

V is TRBV30 and J is TRBJ1-5; tentatively, D is TRBD1 (6 bases). The CDR3 loop spans 14 amino acids. CDR1 is GTSNPN and CDR2 is SVGIG in the germline V gene (reference sequence). V shed 3 bases and J shed 4 bases, with 13 bases lying between them. CDR3 protein: CAWSGTGWNQPQHF. CDR3 DNA sequence: TGTGCCTGGAGCGGTACAGGGTGGAATCAGCCCCAGCATTTT.

This clone was recorded only once. The CDR3 region is CASSWSKRGEGYEQYF. In DNA form, the CDR3 reads TGTGCCAGCAGCTGGAGTAAACGGGGAGAGGGCTACGAGCAGTACTTC. The chain recombines TRBV5-6 with TRBJ2-7; D is perhaps TRBD2 (5 bases). V lost 3 bases and J 3 bases, leaving 19 bases between the germline ends. The length of the CDR3 is 16 residues. Germline CDR1 is SGHDT and CDR2 is YYEEEE.